Detailed here is one T cell receptor (beta chain). In the same sample, other DNA sequences code for this CDR3. The record originates from a study of blood T cell repertoires in COVID-19. Study details: In each case, the material was cDNA or gDNA derived from T cells, B-cell-depleted T cells, or PBMCs.

The length of the CDR3 is 11 residues. The V end was cut by 2 bases, the J end by 7 bases, with 5 bases between. TCRdb keeps only in-frame clones here, not all; method: immunoSEQ multiplex PCR. The sample records 230,000 or so clones, around 81% being singletons. Those enrolled, adults aged roughly 18 to 89 years, came from about two dozen US areas. Two negative PCRs, clearance, or symptom resolution were required of recovered Cohort 3 donors. This chain links TRBV12-3 or TRBV12-4 with TRBJ1-2; D not certain. The TCR was taken from a man between 45 and 60 years old who had recovered from COVID-19. Sequenced: PBMCs or T cells enriched from blood (not recorded which). As DNA, the CDR3 is TGTGCCAGCAGTTTATCCGGTGGCTACACCTTC. Amino acids: CASSLSGGYTF.